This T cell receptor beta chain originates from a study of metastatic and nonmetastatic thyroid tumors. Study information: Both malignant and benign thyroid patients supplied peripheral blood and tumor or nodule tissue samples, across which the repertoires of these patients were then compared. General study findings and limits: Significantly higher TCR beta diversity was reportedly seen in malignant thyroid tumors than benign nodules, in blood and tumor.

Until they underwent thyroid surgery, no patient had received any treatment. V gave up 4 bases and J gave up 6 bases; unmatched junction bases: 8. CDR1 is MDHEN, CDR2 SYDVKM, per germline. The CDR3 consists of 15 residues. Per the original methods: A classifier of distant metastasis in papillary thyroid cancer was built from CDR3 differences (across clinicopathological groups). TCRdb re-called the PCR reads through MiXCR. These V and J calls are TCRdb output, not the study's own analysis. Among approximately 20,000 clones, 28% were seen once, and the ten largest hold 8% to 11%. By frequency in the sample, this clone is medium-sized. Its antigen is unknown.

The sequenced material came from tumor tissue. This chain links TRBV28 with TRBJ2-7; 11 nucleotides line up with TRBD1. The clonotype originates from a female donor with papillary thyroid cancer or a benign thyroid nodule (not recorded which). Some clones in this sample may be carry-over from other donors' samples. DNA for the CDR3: TGTGCCAGCAGTTCCCCCGGGACAGGGGGTCGCGAGCAGTACTTC. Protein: CASSSPGTGGREQYF.